A single sample is the source of the 10 T cell receptor beta chains below, sequenced in a study of blood T cell repertoires in COVID-19. The protocol was immunoSEQ multiplex PCR, while the TCRdb copy is restricted to in-frame clones and leaves out a portion. The repertoire holds 30,000 to 35,000 clones, around 88% seen once, with about 5% in the top ten. Material: peripheral blood. These receptors all stem from a woman in her 70s with active COVID-19.

CDR3 region: CANSLGGNTEAFF. In nucleotides, the CDR3 is TGTGCCAACAGCCTAGGGGGTAACACTGAAGCTTTCTTT. The rearrangement uses TRBV2 and TRBJ1-1, with D perhaps TRBD1 (6 bases). V dropped 10 bases and J dropped 2 bases, with 14 bases sitting between them. CDR1 is SNHLY and CDR2 is FYNNEI in the germline V gene. The CDR3 is 13 residues long.

The J gene is TRBJ2-3, the V gene TRBV11-2, with a possible D match to TRBD1 (5 bases). This CDR3 is built from 12 residues. V dropped 5 bases and J dropped 4 bases, with 7 bases sitting between them. CDR1 is SGHAT and CDR2 is FQNNGV in the germline V gene. The CDR3 DNA follows: TGTGCCAGCAGCATACAGGCAGATACGCAGTATTTT. Translating it yields CASSIQADTQYF.

CDR3 sequence reads: CASSIGTEPGYGYTF. In DNA, the CDR3 is TGTGCCAGTAGTATTGGGACAGAACCCGGCTATGGCTACACCTTC. The chain carries TRBV19 and TRBJ1-2; 7 nucleotides line up with TRBD1. The CDR3 sequence is 15 residues long. The V and J ends lost 3 bases and 4 bases, in that order; junction bases with no gene match: 8. In germline, CDR1 is LNHDA, CDR2 SQIVND (reference sequence). The full variable domain, in which reference TRBV19 and TRBJ1-2 provide the parts outside the CDR3, is DGGITQSPKYLFRKEGQNVTLSCEQNLNHDAMYWYRQDPGQGLRLIYYSQIVNDFQKGDIAEGYSVSREKKESFPLTVTSAQKNPTAFYLCASSIGTEPGYGYTFGSGTRLTVV.

The V gene is TRBV7-8, the J gene TRBJ1-5; D gene unclear. The CDR3 consists of 12 residues. CDR1 is SGHVS and CDR2 is FQNEAQ in the germline V gene. The germline V and J ends were trimmed by 1 base and 10 bases, with 8 bases remaining between them. The CDR3 sequence: CASSLGFLPQHF. CDR3 in DNA: TGTGCCAGCAGCTTAGGTTTTCTCCCCCAGCATTTT.

This clone was counted once. The V gene is TRBV6-1, the J gene TRBJ2-3; 11 bases are a match to TRBD2. This CDR3 spans 16 amino acids. Unmatched junction bases numbered 5, after V lost 1 base and J lost 5 bases. The germline gives CDR1 MNHNS, CDR2 SASEGT. Here the CDR3 reads CASSEGSGGALDTQYF. The CDR3 nucleotides are TGTGCCAGCAGTGAAGGTAGCGGGGGGGCCCTAGATACGCAGTATTTT.

The rearrangement links TRBV19 to TRBJ2-7, with 8 bases identical to TRBD2. Germline CDR1 LNHDA, CDR2 SQIVND (reference sequence). This CDR3 contains 15 residues. With 1 base clipped from V and 3 bases from J, the junction kept 5 bases outside the gene matches. The CDR3 is CASSIGVSGNYEQYF. The CDR3 DNA reads as TGTGCCAGTAGTATAGGGGTTAGCGGGAACTACGAGCAGTACTTC.

The genes are TRBV10-2 and TRBJ2-1, with 12 bases matching TRBD2. Germline CDR1 WSHSY, CDR2 SAAADI. The CDR3 is 15 amino acids. V lost 3 bases to trimming and J lost 8 bases; unmatched junction nucleotides: 5. DNA for the CDR3: TGCGCCAGCAGTGAACCTAGCGGGGGGGCCCATGAGCAGTTCTTC. Its protein is CASSEPSGGAHEQFF.

The chain uses TRBV6-5 and TRBJ1-1; possible D gene TRBD1, 5 bases. V was pared by 5 bases and J by 3 bases, with 10 bases between. Germline CDR1 MNHEY, CDR2 SVGAGI. The CDR3 loop spans 13 amino acids. CDR3 sequence: CASSTEGDTEAFF. The DNA of the CDR3 is TGTGCCAGCAGTACGGAAGGGGACACTGAAGCTTTCTTT.

The chain recombines TRBV2 with TRBJ1-5, with 10 bases that match TRBD1. The CDR3 length is 15 residues. Germline CDR1 is SNHLY and CDR2 is FYNNEI. V was pared by 6 bases and J by 7 bases, with 9 bases of the junction left unmatched. CDR3 sequence reads: CASRGGTGELQPQHF. The CDR3 DNA reads as TGTGCCAGCAGGGGCGGGACAGGGGAACTGCAGCCCCAGCATTTT. The entire variable domain, with the rest obtained from reference TRBV2 and TRBJ1-5, is as follows: EPEVTQTPSHQVTQMGQEVILRCVPISNHLYFYWYRQILGQKVEFLVSFYNNEISEKSEIFDDQFSVERPDGSNFTLKIRSTKLEDSAMYFCASRGGTGELQPQHFGDGTRLSIL.

Remarks on this clone: The junction shows a germline mismatch at one end, possibly a read error. The rearrangement joins TRBV7-3 to TRBJ2-1, with D tentatively TRBD2 (6 bases). Germline CDR1 SGHTA, CDR2 FQGTGA. CDR3 length: 15 amino acids. The CDR3 loop reads CAGSIAATRRDEQFF. CDR3 in DNA: TGTGCCGGCAGCATAGCGGCTACCCGACGGGATGAGCAGTTCTTC.